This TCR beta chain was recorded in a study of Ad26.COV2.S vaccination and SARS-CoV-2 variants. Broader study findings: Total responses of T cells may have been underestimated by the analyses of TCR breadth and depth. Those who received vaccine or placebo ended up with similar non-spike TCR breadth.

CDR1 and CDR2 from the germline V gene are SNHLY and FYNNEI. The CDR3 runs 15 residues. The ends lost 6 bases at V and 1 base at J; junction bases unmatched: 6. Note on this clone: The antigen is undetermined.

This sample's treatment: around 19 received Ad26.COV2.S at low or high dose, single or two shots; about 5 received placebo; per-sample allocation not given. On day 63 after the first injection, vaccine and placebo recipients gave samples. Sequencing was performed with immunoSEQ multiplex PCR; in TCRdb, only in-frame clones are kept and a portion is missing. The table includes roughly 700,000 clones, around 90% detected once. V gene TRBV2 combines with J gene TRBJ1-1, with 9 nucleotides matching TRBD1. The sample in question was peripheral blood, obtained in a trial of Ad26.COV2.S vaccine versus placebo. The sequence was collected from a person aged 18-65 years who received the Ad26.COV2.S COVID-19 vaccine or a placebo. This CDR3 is CASSGQGIRNTEAFF. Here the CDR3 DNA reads TGTGCCAGCAGCGGACAGGGGATTAGGAACACTGAAGCTTTCTTT.